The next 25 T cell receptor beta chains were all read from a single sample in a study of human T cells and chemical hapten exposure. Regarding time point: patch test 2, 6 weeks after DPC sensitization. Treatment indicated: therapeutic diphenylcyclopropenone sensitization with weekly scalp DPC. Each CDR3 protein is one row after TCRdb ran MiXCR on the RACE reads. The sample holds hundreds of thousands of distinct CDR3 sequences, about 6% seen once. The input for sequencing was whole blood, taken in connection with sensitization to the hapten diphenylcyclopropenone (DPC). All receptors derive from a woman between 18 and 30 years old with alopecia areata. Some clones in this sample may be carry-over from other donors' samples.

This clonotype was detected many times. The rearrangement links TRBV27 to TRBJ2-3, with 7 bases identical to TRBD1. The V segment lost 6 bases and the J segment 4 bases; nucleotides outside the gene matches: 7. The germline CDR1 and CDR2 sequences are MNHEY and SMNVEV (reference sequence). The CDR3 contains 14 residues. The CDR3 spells CASSPDRVSDTQYF. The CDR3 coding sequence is TGTGCCAGCAGCCCCGACAGGGTCTCAGATACGCAGTATTTT.

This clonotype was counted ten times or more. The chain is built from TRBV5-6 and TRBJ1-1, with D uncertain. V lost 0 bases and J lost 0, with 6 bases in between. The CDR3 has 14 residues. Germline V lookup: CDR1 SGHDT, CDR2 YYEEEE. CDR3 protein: CASSLVAMNTEAFF. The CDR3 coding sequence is TGTGCCAGCAGCTTGGTGGCCATGAACACTGAAGCTTTCTTT.

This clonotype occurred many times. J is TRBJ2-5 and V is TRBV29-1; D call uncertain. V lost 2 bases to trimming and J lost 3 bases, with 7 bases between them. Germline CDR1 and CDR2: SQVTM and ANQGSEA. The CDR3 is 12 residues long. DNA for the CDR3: TGCAGCGTTGAATTATTCAAAGAGACCCAGTACTTC. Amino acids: CSVELFKETQYF.

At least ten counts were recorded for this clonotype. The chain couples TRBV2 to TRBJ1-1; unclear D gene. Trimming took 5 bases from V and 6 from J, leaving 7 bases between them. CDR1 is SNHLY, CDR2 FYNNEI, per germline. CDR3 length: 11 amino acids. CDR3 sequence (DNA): TGTGCCAGCAGTTATGCCGCTGAAGCTTTCTTT. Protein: CASSYAAEAFF.

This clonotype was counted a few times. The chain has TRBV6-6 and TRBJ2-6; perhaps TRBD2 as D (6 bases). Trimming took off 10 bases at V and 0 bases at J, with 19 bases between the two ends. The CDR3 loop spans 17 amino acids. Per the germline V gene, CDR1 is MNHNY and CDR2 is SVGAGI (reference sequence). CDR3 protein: CAINRRGLSSGANVLTF. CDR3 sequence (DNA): TGTGCCATTAATAGGAGGGGTCTTTCCTCTGGGGCCAACGTCCTGACTTTC.

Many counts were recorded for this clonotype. CDR3 nucleotide sequence: TGTGCCAGCAGCTTCAAGTATAGGGGGCCGGGTACTGAAGCTTTCTTT. Translating gives CASSFKYRGPGTEAFF. The V and J genes are TRBV11-2 and TRBJ1-1; 7 nucleotides align to TRBD1. V lost 3 bases, J lost 5 bases, and 12 bases stayed unmatched. The CDR3 covers 16 residues. Germline assignment: CDR1 SGHAT and CDR2 FQNNGV.

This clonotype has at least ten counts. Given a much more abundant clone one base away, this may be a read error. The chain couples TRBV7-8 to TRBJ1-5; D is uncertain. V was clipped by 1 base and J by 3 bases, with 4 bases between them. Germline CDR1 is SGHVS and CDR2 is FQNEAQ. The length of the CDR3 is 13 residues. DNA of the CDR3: TGTGCCAGCAGCTTAGATGACAATCAGCCCCAGCATTTT. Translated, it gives CASSLDDNQPQHF.

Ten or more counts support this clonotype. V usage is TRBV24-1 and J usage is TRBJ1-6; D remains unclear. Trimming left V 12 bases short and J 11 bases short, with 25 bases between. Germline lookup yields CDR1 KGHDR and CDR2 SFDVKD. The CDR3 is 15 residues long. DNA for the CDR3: TGTGCCCCGAATGACCGGCCGGGCAGTCTAACACCCCTCCACTTT. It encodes CAPNDRPGSLTPLHF.

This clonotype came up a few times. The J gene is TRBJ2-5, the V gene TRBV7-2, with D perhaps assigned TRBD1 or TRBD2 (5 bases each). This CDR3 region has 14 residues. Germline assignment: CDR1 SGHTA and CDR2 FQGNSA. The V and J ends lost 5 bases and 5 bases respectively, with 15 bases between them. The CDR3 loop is CASSPGANYETQYF. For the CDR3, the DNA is TGTGCCAGCAGCCCCGGGGCGAATTATGAGACCCAGTACTTC. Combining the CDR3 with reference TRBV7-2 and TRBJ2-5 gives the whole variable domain GAGVSQSPSNKVTEKGKDVELRCDPISGHTALYWYRQSLGQGLEFLIYFQGNSAPDKSGLPSDRFSAERTGGSVSTLTIQRTQQEDSAVYLCASSPGANYETQYFGPGTRLLVL.

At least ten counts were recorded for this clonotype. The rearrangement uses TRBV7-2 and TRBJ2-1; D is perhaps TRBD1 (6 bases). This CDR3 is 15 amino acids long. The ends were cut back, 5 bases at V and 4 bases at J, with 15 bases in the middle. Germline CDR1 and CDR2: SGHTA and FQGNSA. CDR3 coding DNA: TGTGCCAGCAGCGAAGAGGGGGACGAGTACAATGAGCAGTTCTTC. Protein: CASSEEGDEYNEQFF.

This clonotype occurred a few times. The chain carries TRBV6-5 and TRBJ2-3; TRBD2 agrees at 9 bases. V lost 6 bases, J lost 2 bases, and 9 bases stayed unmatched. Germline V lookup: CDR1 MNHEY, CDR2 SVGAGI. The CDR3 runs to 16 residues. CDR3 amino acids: CASRMILAGATDTQYF. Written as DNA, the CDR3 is TGTGCCAGCAGGATGATTTTAGCGGGGGCCACAGATACGCAGTATTTT.

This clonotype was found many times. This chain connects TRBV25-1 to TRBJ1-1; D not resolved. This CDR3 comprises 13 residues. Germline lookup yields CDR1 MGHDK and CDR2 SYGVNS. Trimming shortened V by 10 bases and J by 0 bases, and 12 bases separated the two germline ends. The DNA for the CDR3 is TGTGCCACCAGGTCCTCCATGAACACTGAAGCTTTCTTT. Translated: CATRSSMNTEAFF.

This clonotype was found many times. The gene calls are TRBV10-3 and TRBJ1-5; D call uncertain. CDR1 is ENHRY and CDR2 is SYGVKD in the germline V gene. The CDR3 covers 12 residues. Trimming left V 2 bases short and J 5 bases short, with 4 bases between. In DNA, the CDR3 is TGTGCCATCAGTGAGGCCGATCAGCCCCAGCATTTT. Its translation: CAISEADQPQHF.

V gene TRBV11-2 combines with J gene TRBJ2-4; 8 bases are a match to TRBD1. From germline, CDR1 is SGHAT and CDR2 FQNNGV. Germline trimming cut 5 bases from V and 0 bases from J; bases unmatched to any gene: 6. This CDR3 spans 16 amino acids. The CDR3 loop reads CASSHGTGLAKNIQYF. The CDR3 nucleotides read TGTGCCAGCAGCCACGGGACAGGACTAGCCAAAAACATTCAGTACTTC.

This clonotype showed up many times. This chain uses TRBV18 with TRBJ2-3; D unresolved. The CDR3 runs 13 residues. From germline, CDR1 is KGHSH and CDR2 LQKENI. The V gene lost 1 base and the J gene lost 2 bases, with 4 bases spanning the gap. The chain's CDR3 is CASSPLSTDTQYF. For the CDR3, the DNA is TGTGCCAGCTCACCACTGTCCACAGATACGCAGTATTTT.

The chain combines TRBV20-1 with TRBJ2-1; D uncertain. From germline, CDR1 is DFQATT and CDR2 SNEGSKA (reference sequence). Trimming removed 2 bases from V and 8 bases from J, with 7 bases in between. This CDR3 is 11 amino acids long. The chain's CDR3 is CSARLVHEQFF. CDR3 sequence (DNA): TGCAGTGCTAGATTGGTCCATGAGCAGTTCTTC.

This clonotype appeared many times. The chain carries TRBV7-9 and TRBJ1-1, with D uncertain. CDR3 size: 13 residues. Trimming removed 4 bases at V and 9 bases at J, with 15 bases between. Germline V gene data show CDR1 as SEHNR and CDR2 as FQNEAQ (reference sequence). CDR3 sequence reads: CASSSLPGLKAFF. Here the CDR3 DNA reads TGTGCCAGCAGCTCGTTGCCAGGTTTGAAAGCTTTCTTT.

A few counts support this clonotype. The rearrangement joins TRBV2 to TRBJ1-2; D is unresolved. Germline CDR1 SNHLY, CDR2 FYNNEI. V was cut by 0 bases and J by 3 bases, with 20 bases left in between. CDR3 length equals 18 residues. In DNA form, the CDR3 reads TGTGCCAGCAGTGAAGCGCTTGGGCAGACGAGCAAGGACTATGGCTACACCTTC. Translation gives CASSEALGQTSKDYGYTF.

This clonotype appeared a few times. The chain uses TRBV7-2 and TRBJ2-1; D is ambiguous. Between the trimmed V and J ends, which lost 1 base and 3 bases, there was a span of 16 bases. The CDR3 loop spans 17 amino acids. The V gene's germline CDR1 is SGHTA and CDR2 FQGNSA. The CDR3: CASSLVFVSEYYNEQFF. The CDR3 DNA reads TGTGCCAGCAGCTTAGTTTTTGTGTCGGAATACTACAATGAGCAGTTCTTC.

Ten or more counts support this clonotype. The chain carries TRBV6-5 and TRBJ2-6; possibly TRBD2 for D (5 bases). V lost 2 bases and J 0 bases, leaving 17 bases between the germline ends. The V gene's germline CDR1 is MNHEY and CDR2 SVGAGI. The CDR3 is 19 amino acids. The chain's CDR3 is CASSYRERGFSSGANVLTF. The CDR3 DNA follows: TGTGCCAGCAGTTACAGGGAGAGAGGATTTTCCTCTGGGGCCAACGTCCTGACTTTC.

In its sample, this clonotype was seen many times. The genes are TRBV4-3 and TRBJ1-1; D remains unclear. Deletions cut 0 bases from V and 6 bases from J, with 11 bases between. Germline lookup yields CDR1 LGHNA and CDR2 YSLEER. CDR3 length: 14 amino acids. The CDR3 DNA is TGCGCCAGCAGCCAAGATGGCCGCGGGCCTGAAGCTTTCTTT. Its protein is CASSQDGRGPEAFF.

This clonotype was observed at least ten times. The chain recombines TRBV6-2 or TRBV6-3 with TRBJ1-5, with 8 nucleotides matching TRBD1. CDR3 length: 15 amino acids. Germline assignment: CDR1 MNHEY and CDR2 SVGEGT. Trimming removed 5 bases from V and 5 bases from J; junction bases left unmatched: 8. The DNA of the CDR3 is TGTGCCAGCAGTCCGTTTGGACAGGGTCATCAGCCCCAGCATTTT. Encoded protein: CASSPFGQGHQPQHF.

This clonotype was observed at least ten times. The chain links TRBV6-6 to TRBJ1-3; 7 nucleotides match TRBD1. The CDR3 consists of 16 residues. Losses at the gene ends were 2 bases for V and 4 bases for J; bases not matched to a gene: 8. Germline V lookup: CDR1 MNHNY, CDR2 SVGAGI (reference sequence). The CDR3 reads CASSYAETGRGNTIYF. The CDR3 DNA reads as TGTGCCAGCAGTTACGCCGAGACAGGGAGGGGAAACACCATATATTTT.

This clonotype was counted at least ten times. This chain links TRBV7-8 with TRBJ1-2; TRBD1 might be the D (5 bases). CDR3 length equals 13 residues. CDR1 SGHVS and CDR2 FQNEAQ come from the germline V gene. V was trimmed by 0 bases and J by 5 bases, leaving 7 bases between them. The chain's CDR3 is CASSLARTYGYTF. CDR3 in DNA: TGTGCCAGCAGCTTAGCACGGACATATGGCTACACCTTC.

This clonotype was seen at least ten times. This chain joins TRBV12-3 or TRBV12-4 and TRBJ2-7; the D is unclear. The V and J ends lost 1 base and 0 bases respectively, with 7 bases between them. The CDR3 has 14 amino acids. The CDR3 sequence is CASSLGGFSYEQYF. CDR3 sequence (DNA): TGTGCCAGCAGTTTAGGCGGATTCTCCTACGAGCAGTACTTC.